The clone carrying this TCR beta chain was observed many times. Its target is unknown. Amplification of TCR alpha and beta CDR3 regions from RNA used iRepertoire nested multiplex PCR. One-step reverse transcription and amplification started from around 100-400 ng of tissue mRNA or PBMC total RNA. TCRdb fed the multiplex PCR reads into MiXCR, producing one record per CDR3 protein. Of some 17,000 distinct CDR3 sequences in the sample, 58% were seen once. These data are taken from a study of glioma-infiltrating T cells. Study conclusions and caveats: Tissue-blood divergence was below expectation in non-neoplastic patients, above in gliomas.

From germline, CDR1 is SQVTM and CDR2 ANQGSEA. This CDR3 region has 13 residues. The V gene lost 5 bases and the J gene lost 2 bases, with 11 bases spanning the gap. Material for sequencing was glioma tissue, nonneoplastic brain tissue, or PBMCs (not recorded which). The clonotype originates from a human donor with low-grade glioma or glioblastoma, undergoing nonglioma brain surgery, or in good health (not recorded which). V usage is TRBV29-1 and J usage is TRBJ2-3; possible D gene TRBD2, 6 bases. The CDR3 protein is CSVRRGSTDTQYF. Here the CDR3 DNA reads TGCAGCGTTAGGCGGGGATCCACAGATACGCAGTATTTT.